What follows are 11 T cell receptor beta chains derived from one specimen sequenced in a study of T cells in Graves' hyperthyroidism and ophthalmopathy. There were TCR beta CDR3 regions amplified from RNA transcripts. In the first-round RT-PCR of the TCR CDR3, the HTBI primer set was used. MiXCR was run by TCRdb on the multiplex PCR reads, yielding one entry per CDR3 protein. The sample has about 59,000 distinct CDR3 sequences; roughly 50% are singletons. The source material was blood. These receptor sequences come from an older woman with Graves' ophthalmopathy.

J is TRBJ1-2 and V is TRBV11-1; 9 bases map to TRBD1. The germline CDR1 and CDR2 sequences are SGHAT and FQDESV (reference sequence). V shed 5 bases and J 8 bases; nucleotides not matched to a gene: 6. There are 13 residues in the CDR3. The CDR3 here is CASSSPGTGGYTF. DNA for the CDR3: TGTGCCAGCAGCAGCCCGGGGACAGGGGGCTACACCTTC.

Only a few counts were recorded for this clonotype. The chain is built from TRBV7-3 and TRBJ1-1; the D is unclear. CDR1 is SGHTA, CDR2 FQGTGA, per germline. Trimming took 1 base from V and 5 from J, leaving 8 bases between them. This CDR3 is built from 13 residues. CDR3 amino acids: CASSLKGGTEAFF. CDR3 DNA sequence: TGTGCCAGCAGCTTAAAGGGAGGAACTGAAGCTTTCTTT.

This clonotype came up many times. V and J are TRBV28 and TRBJ1-6, with unresolved D. Germline-derived CDR1 and CDR2 are MDHEN and SYDVKM. The CDR3 length is 16 residues. V lost 7 bases, J lost 6 bases, and 19 bases lay in between. This CDR3 is CASNAYSTEPNSPLHF. Written as DNA, the CDR3 is TGTGCCAGCAACGCCTACTCGACGGAGCCTAATTCACCCCTCCACTTT.

V gene TRBV7-3 combines with J gene TRBJ1-1; D might be TRBD1 (6 bases). This CDR3 comprises 13 residues. V lost 3 bases, J lost 6 bases, and 11 bases lay in between. The germline CDR1 and CDR2 sequences are SGHTA and FQGTGA. The CDR3 DNA follows: TGTGCCAGCAGCTTTCACAGGGAGGCTGAAGCTTTCTTT. Translation gives CASSFHREAEAFF.

As concerns this clonotype: The CDR3 does not end in the conserved phenylalanine or tryptophan, so this is likely a read error. Because the CDR3's place on the DNA is in doubt, the DNA is left out and the CDR3 is given as listed by TCRdb. The chain is built from TRBV19 and TRBJ1-6. Counting both end residues, the CDR3 totals 8 amino acids. Germline values: CDR1 LNHDA, CDR2 SQIVND (reference sequence). This chain's CDR3 is CASSFQTV.

At least ten counts were recorded for this clonotype. V is TRBV9 and J is TRBJ2-7; TRBD2 matches 9 bases. V was pared by 0 bases and J by 2 bases, with 3 bases of the junction left unmatched. This CDR3 comprises 15 residues. Germline V gene lookup returns CDR1 SGDLS and CDR2 YYNGEE. The CDR3 DNA reads as TGTGCCAGCAGCGTAGGGGAGCGGGGGGCCTACGAGCAGTACTTC. It specifies CASSVGERGAYEQYF.

This clonotype was recorded many times. The junction and the germline gene differ at one end; a read error may be behind it. The gene calls are TRBV10-3 and TRBJ2-3; 7 bases line up with TRBD1. Looked up from germline, CDR1 is ENHRY and CDR2 is SYGVKD. The CDR3 contains 13 residues. The CDR3 sequence is CAIGEGAEDTQYF. For the CDR3, the DNA is TGTGCCATCGGTGAGGGGGCCGAGGATACGCAGTATTTT.

The sample holds many counts of this clonotype. This chain joins TRBV12-3 or TRBV12-4 and TRBJ2-2, with 9 bases lining up with TRBD2. CDR3 length: 14 residues. V lost 2 bases and J lost 7; bases outside the gene matches: 2. CDR3 residues: CASSLLTSGGELFF. CDR3 sequence (DNA): TGTGCCAGCAGTTTACTGACTAGCGGCGGGGAGCTGTTTTTT.

There are many counts of this clonotype. V is TRBV2 and J is TRBJ1-1; 7 bases fit TRBD1. The V segment lost 10 bases and the J segment 3 bases; nucleotides outside the gene matches: 8. Germline values: CDR1 SNHLY, CDR2 FYNNEI. CDR3 length: 13 residues. The CDR3 DNA follows: TGTGCCATCGTAGACAGGGTGGACACTGAAGCTTTCTTT. Translating it yields CAIVDRVDTEAFF. The full variable domain, completed using reference TRBV2 and TRBJ1-1, is EPEVTQTPSHQVTQMGQEVILRCVPISNHLYFYWYRQILGQKVEFLVSFYNNEISEKSEIFDDQFSVERPDGSNFTLKIRSTKLEDSAMYFCAIVDRVDTEAFFGQGTRLTVV.

This clonotype was seen many times. This sequence joins TRBV5-4 and TRBJ2-5; 8 positions agree with TRBD2. V trimming: 0 bases; J trimming: 5 bases; junction bases outside the gene matches: 6. Germline CDR1 reads SGHNT; CDR2 reads YYREEE (reference sequence). The CDR3 is made up of 15 amino acids. The CDR3 DNA reads as TGTGCCAGCAGCTTGGACGGGGGGGCCTTGGAGACCCAGTACTTC. This codes for CASSLDGGALETQYF.

Many counts were recorded for this clonotype. This sequence joins TRBV7-9 and TRBJ2-7; no clear D gene. With 5 bases removed from V and 0 bases from J, the gap between germline ends came to 11 bases. The CDR3 runs to 14 residues. CDR1 SEHNR and CDR2 FQNEAQ come from the germline V gene (reference sequence). CDR3 residues: CASSPRGSSYEQYF. The CDR3 nucleotides read TGTGCCAGCAGCCCCCGTGGCAGCTCCTACGAGCAGTACTTC.